A single sample is the source of the 32 T cell receptor beta chains below, sequenced in a study of OX40 agonist ivuxolimab in advanced cancers. The data were produced by immunoSEQ multiplex PCR, yet TCRdb's version contains in-frame clones alone and is incomplete. The top ten hold about 0.32% of the sample, which has under 90,000 clones, over 80% seen once. Sample: CD4+ or CD8+ T cells sorted from blood, taken in a trial of the OX40 agonist ivuxolimab. These receptors were obtained from an adult with an advanced solid tumor such as melanoma, head and neck, liver or kidney cancer.

The chain uses TRBV19 and TRBJ1-1; D unresolved. Germline assignment: CDR1 LNHDA and CDR2 SQIVND (reference sequence). The V gene lost 5 bases and the J gene lost 8 bases, with 15 bases spanning the gap. The CDR3 length is 13 residues. In nucleotides, the CDR3 is TGTGCCAGTAGTGGCAACAGCATCGGCGAAGCTTTCTTT. Its protein is CASSGNSIGEAFF. Based on the CDR3 plus reference TRBV19 and TRBJ1-1, the full variable domain is DGGITQSPKYLFRKEGQNVTLSCEQNLNHDAMYWYRQDPGQGLRLIYYSQIVNDFQKGDIAEGYSVSREKKESFPLTVTSAQKNPTAFYLCASSGNSIGEAFFGQGTRLTVV.

The rearrangement joins TRBV19 to TRBJ2-1; TRBD2 agrees at 8 bases. J gave up 5 bases and V 5 bases, and 8 bases lay outside the gene matches. The germline CDR1 and CDR2 sequences are LNHDA and SQIVND (reference sequence). This CDR3 comprises 15 residues. CDR3 in amino acids: CASSYSGVRDNEQFF. The CDR3 DNA is TGTGCCAGTAGTTATAGCGGGGTACGGGACAATGAGCAGTTCTTC.

The V and J genes are TRBV11-2 and TRBJ1-4; D possibly corresponds to TRBD1 (5 bases). Trimming shortened V by 6 bases and J by 8 bases, and 22 bases separated the two germline ends. CDR3 length equals 16 residues. Germline assignment: CDR1 SGHAT and CDR2 FQNNGV. CDR3: CASSFQVDSKKEKLFF. CDR3 in DNA: TGTGCCAGCAGTTTCCAGGTCGACAGCAAAAAGGAAAAACTGTTTTTT.

The table lists this clone with a count of one. This chain's CDR3 is CASRTGESYEQYF. CDR3 coding DNA: TGTGCCAGCAGGACAGGGGAATCCTACGAGCAGTACTTC. The V and J genes are TRBV6-1 and TRBJ2-7; TRBD1 aligns across 8 bases. V shed 6 bases, J shed 1 base, and the junction held 2 bases outside the gene matches. Germline V CDR1 and CDR2: MNHNS, SASEGT. There are 13 residues in the CDR3.

The gene calls are TRBV7-9 and TRBJ2-1; D may be TRBD1 (6 bases). V was pared by 5 bases and J by 3 bases, with 14 bases between. This CDR3 comprises 15 residues. Germline CDR1 and CDR2: SEHNR and FQNEAQ (reference sequence). In DNA form, the CDR3 reads TGTGCCAGCAGCCCAGGGGATAAAGTCTACAATGAGCAGTTCTTC. This sequence encodes CASSPGDKVYNEQFF.

The chain uses TRBV19 and TRBJ2-1, with D possibly being TRBD1 (6 bases). V was shortened by 0 bases and J by 4 bases, with 13 bases between the two germline ends. This CDR3 spans 16 amino acids. The germline CDR1 and CDR2 sequences are LNHDA and SQIVND (reference sequence). The CDR3 is CASSIEGAGLYNEQFF. For the CDR3, the DNA is TGTGCCAGTAGTATAGAGGGGGCGGGTCTGTACAATGAGCAGTTCTTC.

For the CDR3, the DNA is TGTGCCAGCAGCCTAGGGACTCCGGAGACCCAGTACTTC. This translates into CASSLGTPETQYF. The rearrangement links TRBV27 to TRBJ2-5, with D perhaps TRBD2 (6 bases). The CDR3 has 13 residues. Trimming took off 6 bases at V and 5 bases at J, with 13 bases between the two ends. The germline V gene encodes CDR1 MNHEY and CDR2 SMNVEV (reference sequence).

This chain joins TRBV11-2 and TRBJ2-2, with 7 positions matching TRBD2. Trimming removed 6 bases from V and 6 bases from J; junction bases left unmatched: 13. This CDR3 region has 16 residues. Germline lookup yields CDR1 SGHAT and CDR2 FQNNGV. As DNA, the CDR3 is TGTGCCAGCAGGGAGGGAGGGGTACCCCGTCCCGGGGAGCTGTTTTTT. Amino acid sequence: CASREGGVPRPGELFF.

The genes are TRBV6-5 and TRBJ1-1; D might be TRBD1 (5 bases). From germline, CDR1 is MNHEY and CDR2 SVGAGI. The V end was cut by 0 bases, the J end by 1 base, with 6 bases between. CDR3 length: 14 residues. The CDR3 is CASSYSQGNTEAFF. The CDR3 DNA reads as TGTGCCAGCAGTTACTCCCAGGGGAACACTGAAGCTTTCTTT.

The chain links TRBV5-1 to TRBJ2-2, with 9 positions matching TRBD2. The CDR3 contains 16 residues. Per the germline V gene, CDR1 is SGHRS and CDR2 is YFSETQ. J was trimmed by 2 bases and V by 1 base; bases with no gene match: 3. The CDR3 sequence is CASSLSLAGNTGELFF. Here the CDR3 DNA reads TGCGCCAGCAGCTTGTCACTAGCGGGTAACACCGGGGAGCTGTTTTTT. The whole variable domain, filled in from reference TRBV5-1 and TRBJ2-2, reads KAGVTQTPRYLIKTRGQQVTLSCSPISGHRSVSWYQQTPGQGLQFLFEYFSETQRNKGNFPGRFSGRQFSNSRSEMNVSTLELGDSALYLCASSLSLAGNTGELFFGEGSRLTVL.

The chain couples TRBV4-2 to TRBJ2-6, with 9 bases identical to TRBD1. This CDR3 is 17 amino acids long. The germline V gene encodes CDR1 LGHNA and CDR2 YNFKEQ. Germline trimming cut 4 bases from V and 6 bases from J; bases unmatched to any gene: 10. Written as DNA, the CDR3 is TGTGCCAGCAGCCCACCCCCCGACAGGGGGAAGGCCAACGTCCTGACTTTC. Translation: CASSPPPDRGKANVLTF.

The chain links TRBV5-4 to TRBJ2-7; 8 bases fit TRBD1. The CDR3 is made up of 15 amino acids. Germline values: CDR1 SGHNT, CDR2 YYREEE (reference sequence). V was pared by 2 bases and J by 2 bases, with 6 bases of the junction left unmatched. The CDR3 DNA is TGTGCCAGCAGCTTCGACAGGGGAGGCCCCTACGAGCAGTACTTC. This encodes CASSFDRGGPYEQYF.

The CDR3 reads CASSVGRTSGSTDTQYF. In nucleotides, the CDR3 is TGTGCCAGCAGCGTAGGCAGGACTAGCGGGAGCACAGATACGCAGTATTTT. This rearrangement joins TRBV9 to TRBJ2-3, with 11 bases that match TRBD2. The CDR3 totals 17 residues. V lost 0 bases, J lost 0 bases, and 3 bases stayed unmatched. CDR1 and CDR2 (germline): SGDLS, YYNGEE.

The genes are TRBV30 and TRBJ2-7; 10 positions agree with TRBD2. The germline V gene encodes CDR1 GTSNPN and CDR2 SVGIG (reference sequence). J was trimmed by 6 bases and V by 0 bases; bases with no gene match: 8. The CDR3 is 15 residues long. CDR3 sequence: CAWSVRGTSVPEQYF. As DNA, the CDR3 is TGTGCCTGGAGTGTACGGGGGACTAGCGTTCCCGAGCAGTACTTC.

The rearrangement uses TRBV19 and TRBJ1-5; possible D gene TRBD1, 6 bases. Trimming took off 4 bases at V and 5 bases at J, with 12 bases between the two ends. The CDR3 totals 14 residues. Germline loops: CDR1 LNHDA, CDR2 SQIVND (reference sequence). Here the CDR3 reads CASSTYREDQPQHF. CDR3 coding DNA: TGTGCCAGTAGTACATACAGGGAAGATCAGCCCCAGCATTTT.

The CDR3 coding sequence is TGTGCCAGCAGCTCACAGGGGTTTACTGAAGCTTTCTTT. Encoded protein: CASSSQGFTEAFF. The V call is TRBV11-2, the J call TRBJ1-1, with TRBD1 identical over 7 bases. Germline CDR1 and CDR2: SGHAT and FQNNGV. The CDR3 length is 13 residues. With 4 bases clipped from V and 5 bases from J, the junction kept 4 bases outside the gene matches.

V is TRBV6-9 and J is TRBJ2-7, with TRBD1 matching 7 bases. Germline lookup yields CDR1 MNHGY and CDR2 SVAAGI. V lost 5 bases to trimming and J lost 2 bases; unmatched junction nucleotides: 3. The CDR3 totals 13 residues. CDR3 nucleotide sequence: TGTGCCAGCAGTCGGGACAGCCCCTACGAGCAGTACTTC. The encoded protein is CASSRDSPYEQYF.

The chain recombines TRBV10-3 with TRBJ1-6; 7 bases agree with TRBD1. V gave up 6 bases and J gave up 6 bases; unmatched junction bases: 8. The length of the CDR3 is 15 residues. Germline CDR1 ENHRY, CDR2 SYGVKD. This CDR3 is CAIRAGTEANSPLHF. The CDR3 nucleotides are TGTGCCATCAGAGCCGGGACAGAAGCTAATTCACCCCTCCACTTT.

The chain carries TRBV7-2 and TRBJ2-2; TRBD2 aligns across 7 bases. The germline CDR1 and CDR2 sequences are SGHTA and FQGNSA. Trimming removed 2 bases from V and 1 base from J; junction bases left unmatched: 1. This CDR3 is built from 15 residues. In nucleotides, the CDR3 is TGTGCCAGCAGCTTATCTAGCGGGAACACCGGGGAGCTGTTTTTT. Translated: CASSLSSGNTGELFF.

The genes are TRBV27 and TRBJ2-3; 10 bases map to TRBD1. V trimming: 7 bases; J trimming: 4 bases; junction bases outside the gene matches: 5. This CDR3 has 14 residues. The V gene's germline CDR1 is MNHEY and CDR2 SMNVEV (reference sequence). Written as DNA, the CDR3 is TGTGCCAGCAAGACAGGGGGCGCCGCAGATACGCAGTATTTT. Protein sequence: CASKTGGAADTQYF.

CDR3 sequence: CASSLNTGEETQYF. CDR3 in DNA: TGTGCCAGCAGCCTAAATACAGGGGAGGAGACCCAGTACTTC. The J gene is TRBJ2-5, the V gene TRBV7-8; TRBD1 matches 7 bases. Germline lookup yields CDR1 SGHVS and CDR2 FQNEAQ. The CDR3 length is 14 residues. The J segment lost 5 bases and the V segment lost 5 bases, leaving 8 bases of the junction unmatched.

This clone was observed once. The genes are TRBV7-8 and TRBJ2-5; D is unresolved. Germline V lookup: CDR1 SGHVS, CDR2 FQNEAQ. CDR3 length: 13 residues. V dropped 5 bases and J dropped 1 base, with 8 bases sitting between them. The CDR3 DNA reads as TGTGCCAGCAGCCCCACTCCCCAAGAGACCCAGTACTTC. Protein sequence: CASSPTPQETQYF.

The J gene is TRBJ2-3, the V gene TRBV29-1; 7 bases align to TRBD1. The germline gives CDR1 SQVTM, CDR2 ANQGSEA. The CDR3 loop spans 13 amino acids. Trimming at V came to 7 bases and at J to 6 bases, leaving 10 bases not matched to a gene. This chain's CDR3 is CSARQGTTDTQYF. The CDR3 region has the DNA TGCAGCGCCAGACAGGGCACGACGGATACGCAGTATTTT.

V usage is TRBV18 and J usage is TRBJ2-5, with D perhaps matching TRBD1 (6 bases). The DNA end is more similar to TRBJ2-7, so the J call may be wrong. Germline lookup yields CDR1 KGHSH and CDR2 LQKENI. This CDR3 has 14 residues. The CDR3 bases are TGTGCCAGCTCATCCCAGGGGAGCTCCTACGAGCAGTACTTC. It specifies CASSSQGSSYEQYF.

The rearrangement joins TRBV2 to TRBJ2-5; D gene ambiguous. Between the trimmed V and J ends, which lost 7 bases and 2 bases, there was a span of 11 bases. The CDR3 has 13 amino acids. Germline V lookup: CDR1 SNHLY, CDR2 FYNNEI. Written as DNA, the CDR3 is TGTGCCAGCATGGGAAATAATCAAGAGACCCAGTACTTC. Its protein is CASMGNNQETQYF.

The gene calls are TRBV4-1 and TRBJ1-4; D remains ambiguous. The CDR3 consists of 15 residues. Trimming took off 5 bases at V and 0 bases at J, with 10 bases between the two ends. Germline V lookup: CDR1 MGHRA, CDR2 YSYEKL. The CDR3 DNA is TGCGCCAGCAGCTGGGCCTCGGCAACTAATGAAAAACTGTTTTTT. Amino acid sequence: CASSWASATNEKLFF.

This clone was found once. The chain's CDR3 is CSVLTAPETQYF. The CDR3 DNA sequence: TGCAGCGTCCTGACAGCCCCAGAGACCCAGTACTTC. This chain connects TRBV29-1 to TRBJ2-5; tentatively, D is TRBD1 (5 bases). Germline V gene sequence: CDR1 SQVTM, CDR2 ANQGSEA. There are 12 residues in the CDR3. V was clipped by 6 bases and J by 4 bases, with 12 bases between them.

The rearrangement joins TRBV28 to TRBJ1-5; weak D call: TRBD1 (5 bases). The CDR3 has 17 residues. V lost 4 bases, J lost 2 bases, and 18 bases lay in between. Germline CDR1 MDHEN, CDR2 SYDVKM. CDR3 region: CASSSAAAGTGNQPQHF. The CDR3 DNA reads as TGTGCCAGCAGTTCGGCCGCAGCGGGGACCGGCAATCAGCCCCAGCATTTT.

The chain uses TRBV9 and TRBJ2-2; D uncertain. Trimming left V 0 bases short and J 7 bases short, with 7 bases between. The CDR3 covers 13 residues. Germline V gene sequence: CDR1 SGDLS, CDR2 YYNGEE. The CDR3 is CASSVDGDGELFF. The CDR3 DNA reads as TGTGCCAGCAGCGTAGATGGGGACGGGGAGCTGTTTTTT.

The rearrangement uses TRBV28 and TRBJ2-2; 9 bases align to TRBD1. After removal of 3 bases from V and 1 base from J, the junction contained 6 bases not matched to a gene. There are 17 residues in the CDR3. Per the germline V gene, CDR1 is MDHEN and CDR2 is SYDVKM. CDR3 region: CASSLIGQGMNTGELFF. The CDR3 bases are TGTGCCAGCAGTTTGATCGGACAGGGGATGAACACCGGGGAGCTGTTTTTT.

The gene calls are TRBV30 and TRBJ1-2; D is unclear. This CDR3 has 13 residues. Germline V gene data show CDR1 as GTSNPN and CDR2 as SVGIG (reference sequence). V was cut by 3 bases and J by 0 bases, with 8 bases left in between. The CDR3 coding sequence is TGTGCCTGGAGGTACAAATCTAACTATGGCTACACCTTC. This gives the protein CAWRYKSNYGYTF.

The rearrangement uses TRBV7-9 and TRBJ2-3, with 10 positions matching TRBD1. The germline gives CDR1 SEHNR, CDR2 FQNEAQ (reference sequence). This CDR3 comprises 17 residues. Trimming cost V 3 bases and J 4 bases; bases outside gene matches: 10. The CDR3: CASSFGDRGPKADTQYF. CDR3 DNA sequence: TGTGCCAGCAGCTTTGGGGACAGGGGACCGAAGGCAGATACGCAGTATTTT.